This entry concerns a single TCR beta chain. This entry comes from a study of radiation and T cells in renal cell carcinoma. Clones were read by immunoSEQ multiplex PCR, and TCRdb kept only the in-frame ones, dropping some. The table includes about 120,000 clones, 81% detected once. The germline gives CDR1 KGHSH, CDR2 LQKENI. The CDR3 length is 14 residues. J lost 7 bases, V lost 2 bases, and 6 bases had no gene match. Time point: blood 2 weeks post-SBRT. Treatment of the sample: 15 Gy SBRT to primary tumor, nephrectomy 4 weeks later. The J gene is TRBJ2-7, the V gene TRBV18, with 9 positions matching TRBD1. Here the sequenced sample was blood, taken from a patient whose treatment included radiotherapy and nephrectomy. This sequence was found in a man between 45 and 60 years old with renal cell carcinoma. The CDR3 DNA is TGTGCCAGCTCACCAGGGACAGGGCATAGAGAGCAGTACTTC. Encoded protein: CASSPGTGHREQYF.